This T cell receptor (beta chain) appears in the sequencing data of a study of regulatory T cells in long-lasting Graves disease. CDR3 regions were amplified by Arm-PCR using iRepertoire HTBI primers to build TCR beta libraries. Original analysis: Throughout the samples, researchers identified roughly 59 TRBV and approximately 15 TRBJ segments. TCRdb re-analysed the multiplex PCR reads in MiXCR, keeping a single row per CDR3 protein. For this entry, the V and J calls and clone size follow TCRdb and not the study's own pipeline. The profile shows around 300,000 distinct CDR3 sequences, roughly a fifth of them singletons. Time point given: persistent/refractory GD, antithyroid drugs over 5 years with positive TRAb. Construction of the TCR library relied on RNA isolated from PBMCs. A roughly 8.7-milliliter sample of peripheral blood was drawn into EDTA tubes. This clonotype appeared a single time. The antigen remains unidentified.

Unmatched junction bases numbered 4, after V lost 3 bases and J lost 5 bases. The CDR3 extends over 14 amino acids. CDR1 and CDR2 (germline): LNHDA, SQIVND (reference sequence). Study-wide points: The study found persistent patients shared more public clonotypes (over 2,500) than new patients (about 880).

This TCR was sampled from a female donor with Graves disease. Source: peripheral blood mononuclear cells (PBMCs), taken when the disease was refractory, from a patient treated with antithyroid drugs. The chain carries TRBV19 and TRBJ2-7, with TRBD1 identical over 10 bases. Here the CDR3 DNA reads TGTGCCAGTAGTATCGGGACAGGGGTCGACGAGCAGTACTTC. Translating it yields CASSIGTGVDEQYF.